The entry below describes one TCR beta chain. Its antigen is not identified. The V gene's germline CDR1 is SNHLY and CDR2 FYNNEI. The V gene lost 4 bases and the J gene lost 0 bases, with 10 bases spanning the gap. This CDR3 is built from 15 residues. Exclusion applied to patients with autoimmune disease history or systemic immunosuppression. This record comes from a study of OX40 agonist ivuxolimab in advanced cancers. About the study: Ivuxolimab was delivered to patients intravenously every 2 weeks at doses spanning 0.01 to 10 mg/kg. General study points: Researchers report that CD8+ T cells had, on average, more expanded clones than CD4+.

The table came from immunoSEQ multiplex PCR; TCRdb's copy has only in-frame clones and leaves some out. The sample has 75,000 to 85,000 clones, roughly 91% seen once. This receptor was taken from an adult with an advanced solid tumor such as melanoma, head and neck, liver or kidney cancer. The chain recombines TRBV2 with TRBJ1-5; no clear D gene. The material sequenced was CD4+ or CD8+ T cells sorted from blood, taken in a trial of the OX40 agonist ivuxolimab. CDR3 nucleotide sequence: TGTGCCAGCAGTGGCTACGGGCTTAGCAATCAGCCCCAGCATTTT. This translates into CASSGYGLSNQPQHF.